The 13 T cell receptor beta chains presented below share a single source sample, sequenced in a study of T-cell reconstitution after alpha-beta-depleted transplantation in children. The authors prepared the TCRbeta library with unique molecular identifiers. TCRdb reprocessed the PCR reads with MiXCR, giving one entry per CDR3 protein. The data hold about 900,000 distinct CDR3 sequences, with around 30% observed a single time. The sample was PBMCs, mostly from graft donor cells, taken 360 days after TCRalphabeta/CD19-depleted stem cell transplant. These receptors were obtained from a boy in the first two years of life who had a stem cell transplant for SCID, so the T cells may come from the graft donor.

The sample holds a few counts of this clonotype. The chain links TRBV6-5 to TRBJ1-3, with TRBD1 matching over 8 bases. The V and J ends lost 0 bases and 1 base, in that order; junction bases with no gene match: 2. Germline CDR1 MNHEY, CDR2 SVGAGI. CDR3 length: 16 amino acids. CDR3 sequence reads: CASSYSGQGSGNTIYF. The DNA of the CDR3 is TGTGCCAGCAGTTACTCCGGACAGGGTTCTGGAAACACCATATATTTT.

This clonotype has more than one count but fewer than ten. This chain connects TRBV15 to TRBJ2-1; D ambiguous. Trimming removed 0 bases at V and 7 bases at J, with 10 bases between. CDR3 length: 14 amino acids. Germline loops: CDR1 LNHNV, CDR2 YYDKDF (reference sequence). The chain's CDR3 is CATSREGPVNEQFF. The CDR3 coding sequence is TGTGCCACCAGCAGAGAGGGCCCGGTGAATGAGCAGTTCTTC.

The gene calls are TRBV4-1 and TRBJ2-1, with 10 nucleotides matching TRBD1. The germline V gene encodes CDR1 MGHRA and CDR2 YSYEKL. There are 15 residues in the CDR3. J lost 10 bases, V lost 4 bases, and 10 bases had no gene match. This CDR3 reads CASSPRTGGYREQFF. As DNA, the CDR3 is TGCGCCAGCAGCCCTCGGACAGGGGGGTACAGGGAGCAGTTCTTC.

The chain has TRBV5-1 and TRBJ2-1; 10 bases match TRBD1. V lost 4 bases to trimming and J lost 7 bases; unmatched junction nucleotides: 5. The CDR3 extends over 14 amino acids. CDR1 is SGHRS and CDR2 is YFSETQ in the germline V gene. Here the CDR3 reads CASSPMDRGNEQFF. DNA of the CDR3: TGCGCCAGCAGCCCTATGGACAGGGGGAATGAGCAGTTCTTC.

This clonotype was counted once. CDR3: CASRKTGVYGYTF. The CDR3 DNA sequence: TGTGCCAGCAGAAAGACAGGGGTCTATGGCTACACCTTC. This chain joins TRBV12-3 or TRBV12-4 and TRBJ1-2, with 8 bases lining up with TRBD1. This CDR3 has 13 residues. After removal of 6 bases from V and 4 bases from J, the junction contained 4 bases not matched to a gene.

This clonotype was counted only a few times. The rearrangement joins TRBV4-2 to TRBJ2-7; 10 bases line up with TRBD2. The junction had 13 bases not matched to a gene; V was cut back by 4 bases and J by 4 bases. CDR1 LGHNA and CDR2 YNFKEQ come from the germline V gene. CDR3 length: 17 residues. In DNA form, the CDR3 reads TGTGCCAGCAGCCCCCTAGCGGGGGCCCAGACGGGGTACGAGCAGTACTTC. Its protein product is CASSPLAGAQTGYEQYF.

This clonotype occurred once. This rearrangement joins TRBV7-6 to TRBJ2-3; 10 bases match TRBD1. Germline assignment: CDR1 SGHVS and CDR2 FNYEAQ. Trimming cost V 1 base and J 2 bases; bases outside gene matches: 6. The CDR3 loop spans 17 amino acids. In DNA, the CDR3 is TGTGCCAGCAGCTTAGTTGGGACAGGGGACCCCACAGATACGCAGTATTTT. Its translation: CASSLVGTGDPTDTQYF.

The CDR3: CASSLVRGPGMNEQFF. Here the CDR3 DNA reads TGTGCCAGCAGCTTAGTACGGGGGCCGGGTATGAATGAGCAGTTCTTC. This chain uses TRBV7-9 with TRBJ2-1; D may be TRBD1 or TRBD2 (6 bases each). CDR1 SEHNR and CDR2 FQNEAQ come from the germline V gene (reference sequence). This CDR3 region has 16 residues. Deletions cut 1 base from V and 7 bases from J, with 17 bases between.

This clonotype was seen only a few times. V usage is TRBV7-7 and J usage is TRBJ2-3, with TRBD2 as a possible D gene (5 bases). The CDR3 length is 14 residues. Germline V gene sequence: CDR1 SSHAT, CDR2 FNYEAQ (reference sequence). The germline V and J ends were trimmed by 2 bases and 6 bases, with 12 bases remaining between them. As DNA, the CDR3 is TGTGCCAGCAGCTTAAGCCTAGCAGCGGATACGCAGTATTTT. It yields the protein CASSLSLAADTQYF.

The chain combines TRBV3-1 with TRBJ2-7, with TRBD1 as a possible D gene (7 bases). V lost 4 bases and J lost 1, with 23 bases in between. The CDR3 length is 18 residues. Per the germline V gene, CDR1 is LGHDT and CDR2 is YNNKEL (reference sequence). The CDR3 here is CASSPAKGGTVASYEQYF. Written as DNA, the CDR3 is TGTGCCAGCAGCCCCGCAAAAGGGGGGACAGTAGCTTCCTACGAGCAGTACTTC.

This clonotype occurred a few times. V usage is TRBV12-3 or TRBV12-4 and J usage is TRBJ2-5; either TRBD1 or TRBD2 may fit D (5 bases each). The CDR3 covers 14 residues. Deletions cut 5 bases from V and 5 bases from J, with 15 bases between. This CDR3 reads CASSIGARAETQYF. CDR3 in DNA: TGTGCCAGCAGTATCGGGGCCAGGGCGGAGACCCAGTACTTC.

V gene TRBV15 combines with J gene TRBJ1-1, with D uncertain. V was shortened by 0 bases and J by 4 bases, with 18 bases between the two germline ends. This CDR3 has 17 residues. The germline CDR1 and CDR2 sequences are LNHNV and YYDKDF (reference sequence). The CDR3 nucleotides are TGTGCCACCAGCAGAGATGTGGGATCTGGGTGGGCCACTGAAGCTTTCTTT. Its translation is CATSRDVGSGWATEAFF.

A single count supports this clonotype. The gene calls are TRBV6-1 and TRBJ2-2; D may correspond to TRBD1 or TRBD2 (5 bases each). Deletions cut 4 bases from V and 3 bases from J, with 27 bases between. The CDR3 runs 20 residues. Looked up from germline, CDR1 is MNHNS and CDR2 is SASEGT. DNA for the CDR3: TGTGCCAGCAGTGGCGTTTGGGAAAGGGGCTGGACTCCTTACACCGGGGAGCTGTTTTTT. Its translation: CASSGVWERGWTPYTGELFF.